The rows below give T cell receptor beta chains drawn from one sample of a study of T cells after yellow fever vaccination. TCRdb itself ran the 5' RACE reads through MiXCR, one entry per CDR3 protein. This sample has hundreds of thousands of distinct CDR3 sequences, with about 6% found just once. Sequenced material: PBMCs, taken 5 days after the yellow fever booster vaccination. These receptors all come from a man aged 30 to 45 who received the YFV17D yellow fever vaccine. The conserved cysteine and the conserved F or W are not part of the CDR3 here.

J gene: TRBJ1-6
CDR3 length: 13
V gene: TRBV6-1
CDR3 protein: ASRDQTGNFSPLH

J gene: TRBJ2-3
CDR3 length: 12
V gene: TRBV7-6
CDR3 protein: ASSPTSDTDTQY

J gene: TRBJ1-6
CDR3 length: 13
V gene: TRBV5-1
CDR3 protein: ASSYYRGTNSPLH

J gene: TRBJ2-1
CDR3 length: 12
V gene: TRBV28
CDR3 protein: ASLSPGLYNEQF

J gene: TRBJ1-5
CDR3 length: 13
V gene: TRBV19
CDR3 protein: ASSIERDSRQPQH

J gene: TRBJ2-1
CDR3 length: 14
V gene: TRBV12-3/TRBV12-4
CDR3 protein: ASSFFGTGAHNEQF

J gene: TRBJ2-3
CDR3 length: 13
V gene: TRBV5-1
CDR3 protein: ASSLRDRVVDTQY

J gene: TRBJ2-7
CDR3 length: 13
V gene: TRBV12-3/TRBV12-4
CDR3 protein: ASTRSGSGYYEQY

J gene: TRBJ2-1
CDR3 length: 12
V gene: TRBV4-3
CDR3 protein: ASSLGLAGAEQF

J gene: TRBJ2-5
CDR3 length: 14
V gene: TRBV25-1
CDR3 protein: ASSEMGQRSLGTQY

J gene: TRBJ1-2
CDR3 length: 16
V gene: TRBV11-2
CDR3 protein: ASRRSGQLTRAIHGYT

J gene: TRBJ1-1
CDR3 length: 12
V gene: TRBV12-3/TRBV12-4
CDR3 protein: ASSLWGASAEAF

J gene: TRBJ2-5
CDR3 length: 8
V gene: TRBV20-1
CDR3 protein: SASQETQY